This T cell receptor beta chain was found in a study of blood T cell repertoires in COVID-19. Only one count was recorded for this clone. The CDR3 contains 13 residues. Between the trimmed V and J ends, which lost 5 bases and 3 bases, there was a span of 8 bases. CDR1 and CDR2 (germline): LNHDA, SQIVND (reference sequence). The assay was immunoSEQ multiplex PCR, and TCRdb's table has in-frame clones only and misses some. Altogether about 160,000 clones are present, approximately 79% being singletons, with the ten largest covering 5.5% to 7.5%. The receptor's source is a woman between 40 and 50 years old with COVID-19, enrolled during active disease. Sequences were obtained from peripheral blood. This sequence joins TRBV19 and TRBJ2-4, with D possibly being TRBD1 (5 bases). The CDR3 DNA reads as TGTGCCAGTAGTCAGGGTGGCAAAAACATTCAGTACTTC. The encoded protein is CASSQGGKNIQYF. Full variable domain (outside the CDR3, taken from reference TRBV19 and TRBJ2-4): DGGITQSPKYLFRKEGQNVTLSCEQNLNHDAMYWYRQDPGQGLRLIYYSQIVNDFQKGDIAEGYSVSREKKESFPLTVTSAQKNPTAFYLCASSQGGKNIQYFGAGTRLSVL.